This T cell receptor (beta chain) originates from a study of blood T cell repertoires in COVID-19. Turning to the study itself: T cells, B-cell-depleted T cells, or PBMCs provided the cDNA or gDNA that served as material.

Data came from immunoSEQ multiplex PCR; TCRdb stores just in-frame clones and leaves some out. The table shows fewer than 90,000 clones, with more than 80% occurring only once. The CDR3 has 12 amino acids. V was trimmed by 3 bases and J by 10 bases, leaving 12 bases between them. The sample taken for sequencing was peripheral blood. This chain uses TRBV12-3 or TRBV12-4 with TRBJ1-1; no definite D call. The TCR sequence derives from a young man with acute or convalescent COVID-19. This CDR3 is CASSFHSRRAFF. Here the CDR3 DNA reads TGTGCCAGCAGTTTCCACTCAAGAAGAGCTTTCTTT.